Below, 2 T cell receptor beta chains from the same sample are listed, as sequenced in a study of cytomegalovirus exposure and HLA in healthy donors. The PCR had 60 Vbeta and 13 Jbeta primers. Only in-frame clones appear in the TCRdb table, and some are missing; sequencing was by immunoSEQ multiplex PCR. The table records around 94,000 clones, around 77% of them present only once. The sequencing sample was made of PBMCs. The receptors were gathered from a woman in her sixties or seventies in good health and CMV-seropositive.

The gene calls are TRBV19 and TRBJ2-1; 12 nucleotides align to TRBD2. Per the germline V gene, CDR1 is LNHDA and CDR2 is SQIVND (reference sequence). V dropped 4 bases and J dropped 0; count of bases not matched to a gene: 4. The CDR3 has 17 amino acids. The CDR3 loop reads CASSRLAGVSSYNEQFF. The DNA of the CDR3 is TGTGCCAGTAGTAGACTAGCGGGAGTTAGCTCCTACAATGAGCAGTTCTTC.

The V and J genes are TRBV7-3 and TRBJ1-5, with D unresolved. CDR1 and CDR2 from the germline V gene are SGHTA and FQGTGA. Trimming took 2 bases from V and 0 from J, leaving 8 bases between them. The CDR3 spans 15 residues. The CDR3 coding sequence is TGTGCCAGCAGCTTATTTGACAATAGCAATCAGCCCCAGCATTTT. It is translated as CASSLFDNSNQPQHF. The whole variable domain, filled in from reference TRBV7-3 and TRBJ1-5, reads GAGVSQTPSNKVTEKGKYVELRCDPISGHTALYWYRQSLGQGPEFLIYFQGTGAADDSGLPNDRFFAVRPEGSVSTLKIQRTERGDSAVYLCASSLFDNSNQPQHFGDGTRLSIL.